This T cell receptor (beta chain) came from a study of blood T cell repertoires in COVID-19. Across the whole study: Some COVID-19 samples were acute and others convalescent; all came from the United States, Italy and Spain. PBMCs, B-cell-depleted T cells, or T cells were the source of the cDNA or gDNA that made up the material.

Methods used by the authors: How many nucleated cells were present was estimated from reference gene primer amplification. The protocol was immunoSEQ multiplex PCR, while the TCRdb copy is restricted to in-frame clones and leaves out a portion. The V and J calls and clone size come from that table; D and trimming were worked out from the DNA. The top ten clones hold roughly 21% of a sample with fewer than 200,000 clones, 70% to 90% of them seen once. This CDR3 spans 15 amino acids. Germline-derived CDR1 and CDR2 are MGHRA and YSYEKL. Trimming stripped 6 bases from V and 11 bases from J, with 24 bases between.

The source of this sequence is a man aged 55-75 years with active or convalescent COVID-19. The source material was peripheral blood. The chain employs TRBV4-1 and TRBJ2-3; D possibly corresponds to TRBD2 (6 bases). The CDR3 sequence: CASREIGTALRLQYF. DNA for the CDR3: TGCGCCAGCAGGGAGATCGGGACTGCCCTCAGACTGCAGTATTTT.